This T cell receptor (beta chain) is from a study of blood T cell repertoires in COVID-19. Study processing details: Reference gene primer amplification in the assay estimated nucleated cell counts. Measured with immunoSEQ multiplex PCR; TCRdb has only the in-frame clones, and not every one. Clone size and the V and J calls come from that table; the DNA yielded D and trimming. The table lists under 350,000 clones, 80% to 90% of them singletons. Specimen: PBMCs or T cells enriched from blood (not recorded which). The TCR sequence derives from a woman in her thirties or forties with acute COVID-19.

For the CDR3, the DNA is TGTGCCAGCAGCCTGGGGGGGATCGGCTACTATGGCTACACCTTC. Protein product: CASSLGGIGYYGYTF. The gene calls are TRBV28 and TRBJ1-2; D perhaps matches TRBD1 (5 bases). The CDR3 runs to 15 residues. Trimming cost V 6 bases and J 3 bases, with 17 bases left between them. Germline V gives CDR1 MDHEN, CDR2 SYDVKM.